The sample holds many counts of the clone carrying this T cell receptor (beta chain). This sample is drawn from a study of early T cells in non-severe SARS-CoV-2 infection. Study in general: Chains were not paired, and sequencing was done on bulk RNA from unsorted whole blood.

Individual cDNA molecules received unique molecular identifiers. Using its own MiXCR run on the 5' RACE reads, TCRdb lists one record per CDR3 protein. The sample includes 65,000 to 95,000 distinct CDR3 sequences, 8.5% to 10% of them seen just once. The sequence came from an adult who was a healthcare worker with PCR-confirmed SARS-CoV-2 infection or an uninfected control (not recorded which). Sequenced: whole blood.

CDR3 sequence reads: CASSQEKQLSYNEQFF. The DNA for the CDR3 is TGTGCCAGCAGCCAAGAGAAGCAGTTATCCTACAATGAGCAGTTCTTC. The chain carries TRBV4-2 and TRBJ2-1, with no clear D. The CDR3 runs 16 residues. Looked up from germline, CDR1 is LGHNA and CDR2 is YNFKEQ. V was clipped by 0 bases and J by 1 base, with 10 bases between them.